One and the same sample provided the 25 T cell receptor beta chains below, sequenced in a study of tumor-infiltrating lymphocytes in oesophageal squamous cell carcinoma. TCRdb itself ran the PCR reads through MiXCR, one entry per CDR3 protein. Found here are over 10,000 distinct CDR3 sequences, roughly half of them singletons; the top ten hold over 35%. Sequenced input: esophageal tumor tissue. The receptors here all came from a male donor with esophageal squamous cell carcinoma.

This clonotype was counted at least ten times. This clone may be a read error of a much larger clone one base away. This chain links TRBV7-8 with TRBJ2-7; 10 positions agree with TRBD2. V trimming: 6 bases; J trimming: 7 bases; junction bases outside the gene matches: 15. The CDR3 has 16 residues. The germline V gene has CDR1 SGHVS and CDR2 FQNEAQ. The CDR3 DNA is TGTGCCAGCAGGAGCCAGCGGGAGGGCCAAGACAATGAGCAGTACTTC. The encoded protein is CASRSQREGQDNEQYF. The variable domain in full, completed from reference TRBV7-8 and TRBJ2-7, reads GAGVSQSPRYKVAKRGQDVALRCDPISGHVSLFWYQQALGQGPEFLTYFQNEAQLDKSGLPSDRFFAERPEGSVSTLKIQRTQQEDSAVYLCASRSQREGQDNEQYFGPGTRLTVT.

The V and J genes are TRBV6-1 and TRBJ1-6; D gene uncertain. The J call is uncertain, as TRBJ2-1 better fits the DNA end. Germline values: CDR1 MNHNS, CDR2 SASEGT. The CDR3 totals 12 residues. DNA of the CDR3: TGTGCCAGCAGTCGCAATGGCGATGAGCAGTTCTTC. It encodes CASSRNGDEQFF.

This clonotype has just one count. The V gene is TRBV6-1, the J gene TRBJ2-1; D possibly corresponds to TRBD2 (6 bases). Germline V gene lookup returns CDR1 MNHNS and CDR2 SASEGT. This CDR3 is built from 14 residues. Deletions cut 3 bases from V and 6 bases from J, with 12 bases between. Here the CDR3 reads CASSDGGYGNEQFF. As DNA, the CDR3 is TGTGCCAGCAGTGATGGAGGGTACGGCAATGAGCAGTTCTTC.

V gene TRBV20-1 combines with J gene TRBJ2-7; 8 bases match TRBD2. Matching the DNA end better, TRBJ2-5 makes the J call doubtful. Germline V lookup: CDR1 DFQATT, CDR2 SNEGSKA (reference sequence). The CDR3 is 14 amino acids. CDR3 nucleotides: TGCAGTGCTAAAGTGGCGGGGGGTTTTGAGACCCAGTACTTC. It specifies CSAKVAGGFETQYF.

This clonotype was detected ten times or more. The chain carries TRBV10-3 and TRBJ2-5; D is undetermined. Germline V gene sequence: CDR1 ENHRY, CDR2 SYGVKD. This CDR3 is 12 amino acids long. Trimming cost V 2 bases and J 7 bases, with 8 bases left between them. The CDR3 coding sequence is TGTGCCATCAGTGAGCCCCGGGCGACCCAGTACTTC. This sequence encodes CAISEPRATQYF.

CDR3 region: CASSPGQGVYLGTEAFF. In DNA form, the CDR3 reads TGTGCCAGCAGTCCTGGACAGGGCGTGTATCTGGGCACTGAAGCTTTCTTT. The chain recombines TRBV12-3 or TRBV12-4 with TRBJ2-3; 8 bases map to TRBD1. The DNA end is a closer match to TRBJ1-1, so the J assignment may be wrong. The CDR3 length is 17 residues.

The chain links TRBV12-3 or TRBV12-4 to TRBJ1-1; no clear D. The CDR3 has 14 amino acids. V lost 0 bases, J lost 0 bases, and 5 bases lay in between. The CDR3 DNA reads TGTGCCAGCAGTTTAGCGCAGGTGAACACTGAAGCTTTCTTT. This sequence encodes CASSLAQVNTEAFF.

V and J are TRBV19 and TRBJ2-5, with 8 bases that match TRBD2. The DNA end lines up better with TRBJ2-1; the J call may be wrong. This CDR3 region has 21 residues. Germline V gene data show CDR1 as LNHDA and CDR2 as SQIVND (reference sequence). In DNA form, the CDR3 reads TGTGCCAGTAGTACCCCCCTAGGCGGGAGGTCAAAAGGTTTACTCACAGATACGCAGTTCTTC. Protein: CASSTPLGGRSKGLLTDTQFF.

The genes are TRBV30 and TRBJ2-2; 8 bases map to TRBD1. CDR1 is GTSNPN and CDR2 is SVGIG in the germline V gene (reference sequence). The CDR3 sequence is 14 residues long. Trimming removed 5 bases from V and 2 bases from J; junction bases left unmatched: 4. CDR3 residues: CAWGTGANTGELFF. CDR3 in DNA: TGTGCCTGGGGGACAGGAGCTAACACCGGGGAGCTGTTTTTT.

The J gene is TRBJ2-3, the V gene TRBV24-1, with 8 positions matching TRBD2. The J call is doubtful: the DNA matches TRBJ2-1 better. Germline V CDR1 and CDR2: KGHDR, SFDVKD. The CDR3 extends over 16 amino acids. CDR3: CATSDPQGLERNEQFF. As DNA, the CDR3 is TGTGCCACCAGTGATCCGCAGGGACTAGAACGGAATGAGCAGTTCTTC.

This clonotype was detected ten times or more. The genes are TRBV10-3 and TRBJ2-5, with unresolved D. The germline CDR1 and CDR2 sequences are ENHRY and SYGVKD. V lost 3 bases to trimming and J lost 0 bases, with 8 bases between them. This CDR3 contains 14 residues. The CDR3 spells CAISEGQNQETQYF. The CDR3 DNA reads TGTGCCATCAGTGAAGGGCAGAACCAAGAGACCCAGTACTTC.

V and J are TRBV12-3 or TRBV12-4 and TRBJ2-5; 9 bases match TRBD2. The junction had 3 bases not matched to a gene; V was cut back by 6 bases and J by 1 base. The CDR3 contains 14 residues. CDR3 loop: CASRSSGVQETQYF. In nucleotides, the CDR3 is TGTGCCAGCAGATCTAGCGGGGTCCAAGAGACCCAGTACTTC.

The chain is built from TRBV7-3 and TRBJ2-5; D remains unclear. Trimming left V 5 bases short and J 4 bases short, with 11 bases between. Germline loops: CDR1 SGHTA, CDR2 FQGTGA. This CDR3 is 13 amino acids long. The CDR3 sequence is CASSRHMGETQYF. The DNA for the CDR3 is TGTGCCAGCAGCCGTCACATGGGAGAGACCCAGTACTTC.

This sequence joins TRBV7-4 and TRBJ2-4, with D perhaps TRBD1 (5 bases). CDR1 and CDR2 from the germline V gene are SGHVT and SQSDAQ. The CDR3 runs to 13 residues. Trimming left V 1 base short and J 4 bases short, with 5 bases between. The CDR3 region has the DNA TGTGCCAGCAGCTTAGGACAGAAAAACATTCAGTACTTC. It is translated as CASSLGQKNIQYF.

Worth noting for this clonotype: A junction end diverges from the germline sequence, so it may reflect a read error. CDR3 amino acids: CASSFQGQVF. The CDR3, as DNA: TGTGCCAGCAGCTTCCAGGGACAAGTCTTC. This rearrangement joins TRBV7-2 to TRBJ2-1; D might be TRBD1 (6 bases). CDR1 is SGHTA and CDR2 is FQGNSA in the germline V gene. The CDR3 contains 10 residues.

The chain is built from TRBV6-8 and TRBJ2-7; 7 bases are shared with TRBD2. The CDR3 totals 13 residues. Germline CDR1 MNHGY, CDR2 SAAAGT. Trimming removed 8 bases from V and 3 bases from J; junction bases left unmatched: 7. The CDR3 DNA follows: TGTGCCAGCTGGAAGGGACTACTCTACGAGCAGTACTTC. Its protein is CASWKGLLYEQYF.

The chain couples TRBV7-2 to TRBJ2-3, with D possibly matching TRBD1 (5 bases). The CDR3 contains 12 residues. V was trimmed by 5 bases and J by 3 bases, leaving 6 bases between them. The germline gives CDR1 SGHTA, CDR2 FQGNSA. CDR3 in DNA: TGTGCCAGCAGCGGGGCGACAGATACGCAGTATTTT. This gives the protein CASSGATDTQYF. Using reference TRBV7-2 and TRBJ2-3 for the parts outside the CDR3, the full variable domain is GAGVSQSPSNKVTEKGKDVELRCDPISGHTALYWYRQSLGQGLEFLIYFQGNSAPDKSGLPSDRFSAERTGGSVSTLTIQRTQQEDSAVYLCASSGATDTQYFGPGTRLTVL.

V usage is TRBV6-2 or TRBV6-3 and J usage is TRBJ1-2; 9 bases agree with TRBD1. The J call is in doubt because the DNA end fits TRBJ2-7 better. Germline loops: CDR1 MNHEY, CDR2 SVGEGT. This CDR3 has 15 amino acids. CDR3 protein: CASSYWTGVSREQYF. The CDR3, as DNA: TGTGCCAGCAGTTACTGGACAGGGGTATCTCGAGAGCAGTACTTC.

The V call is TRBV6-4, the J call TRBJ2-3; possibly TRBD1 for D (5 bases). Germline values: CDR1 MRHNA, CDR2 SNTAGT. With 4 bases removed from V and 4 bases from J, the gap between germline ends came to 12 bases. There are 14 residues in the CDR3. CDR3 residues: CASSVQGAADTQYF. DNA for the CDR3: TGTGCCAGCAGTGTCCAGGGTGCGGCAGATACGCAGTATTTT.

By share, this clonotype ranks as large. The chain employs TRBV7-6 and TRBJ2-7, with TRBD1 matching 9 bases. CDR3 size: 13 residues. Germline V gene data show CDR1 as SGHVS and CDR2 as FNYEAQ. Losses at the gene ends were 5 bases for V and 6 bases for J; bases not matched to a gene: 5. The CDR3 nucleotides read TGTGCCAGCAGCCAAGGACAGGGGCGCGAGCAGTACTTC. Its translation: CASSQGQGREQYF.

This clonotype was picked up many times. This chain links TRBV12-3 or TRBV12-4 with TRBJ1-1, with D uncertain. The CDR3 runs 13 residues. Trimming removed 4 bases at V and 1 base at J, with 7 bases between. CDR3 bases: TGTGCCAGCAGTTCTAAGGGGAACACTGAAGCTTTCTTT. This sequence encodes CASSSKGNTEAFF.

As to this clonotype: A read error may explain this, as a much larger clone is one base away. This chain's CDR3 is CASISTGGNEQYF. The CDR3, as DNA: TGTGCCAGCATCTCGACAGGGGGCAATGAGCAGTACTTC. This chain links TRBV7-6 with TRBJ2-1; 10 positions agree with TRBD1. The J call is doubtful: the DNA matches TRBJ2-7 better. The V gene's germline CDR1 is SGHVS and CDR2 FNYEAQ. The length of the CDR3 is 13 residues.

The chain combines TRBV7-8 with TRBJ1-1; D possibly corresponds to TRBD1 (5 bases). Germline V gene lookup returns CDR1 SGHVS and CDR2 FQNEAQ. CDR3 length: 13 residues. Deletions cut 5 bases from V and 3 bases from J, with 10 bases between. DNA for the CDR3: TGTGCCAGCAGCGGGGGGTTGGACACTGAAGCTTTCTTT. This gives the protein CASSGGLDTEAFF.

This clonotype was observed many times. The genes are TRBV19 and TRBJ2-5; unclear D gene. This CDR3 comprises 14 residues. Germline V gives CDR1 LNHDA, CDR2 SQIVND (reference sequence). V dropped 5 bases and J dropped 2 bases, with 12 bases sitting between them. CDR3 bases: TGTGCCAGTAGTGCGACGGCGGTACAAGAGACCCAGTACTTC. As protein: CASSATAVQETQYF. The entire variable domain, with the rest obtained from reference TRBV19 and TRBJ2-5, is as follows: DGGITQSPKYLFRKEGQNVTLSCEQNLNHDAMYWYRQDPGQGLRLIYYSQIVNDFQKGDIAEGYSVSREKKESFPLTVTSAQKNPTAFYLCASSATAVQETQYFGPGTRLLVL.

This clonotype was seen more than once but under ten times. Without the conserved terminal phenylalanine or tryptophan, this CDR3 likely stems from a read error. The DNA is omitted, as the CDR3 cannot be located on it reliably, and the CDR3 follows TCRdb's listing. The chain has TRBV6-1 and TRBJ2-3; no DNA check was done on the table's D call, TRBD2. Germline V gives CDR1 MNHNS, CDR2 SASEGT. A total of 13 residues make up the CDR3, ends included. The CDR3 protein is CASTIGETQYFGP.